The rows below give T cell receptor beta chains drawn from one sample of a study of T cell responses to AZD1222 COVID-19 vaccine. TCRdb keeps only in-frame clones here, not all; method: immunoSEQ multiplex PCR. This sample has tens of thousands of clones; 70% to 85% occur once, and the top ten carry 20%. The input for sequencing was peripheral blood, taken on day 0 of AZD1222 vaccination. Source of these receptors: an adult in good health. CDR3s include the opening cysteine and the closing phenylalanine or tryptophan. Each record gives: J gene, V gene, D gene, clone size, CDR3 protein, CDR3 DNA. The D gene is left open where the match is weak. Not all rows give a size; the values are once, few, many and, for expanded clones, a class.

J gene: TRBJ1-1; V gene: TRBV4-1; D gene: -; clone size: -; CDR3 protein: CASSQDREGRAFF; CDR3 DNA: TGCGCCAGCAGCCAAGATAGGGAGGGAAGGGCTTTCTTT
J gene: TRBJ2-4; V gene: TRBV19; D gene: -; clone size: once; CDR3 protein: CASSIGPGPGSIQYF; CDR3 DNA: TGTGCCAGTAGTATCGGGCCCGGCCCTGGGAGCATTCAGTACTTC
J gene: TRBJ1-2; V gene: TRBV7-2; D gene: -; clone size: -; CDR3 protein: CASSAGMANYGYTF; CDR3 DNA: TGTGCCAGCAGCGCAGGGATGGCTAACTATGGCTACACCTTC
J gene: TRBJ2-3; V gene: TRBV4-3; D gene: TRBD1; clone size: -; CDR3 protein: CASSPEEGADTQYF; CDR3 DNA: TGCGCCAGCAGCCCTGAAGAGGGGGCCGATACGCAGTATTTT
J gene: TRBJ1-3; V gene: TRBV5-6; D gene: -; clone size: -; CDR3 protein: CASSFDKRFGNTIYF; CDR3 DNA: TGTGCCAGCAGCTTCGATAAAAGGTTTGGAAACACCATATATTTT
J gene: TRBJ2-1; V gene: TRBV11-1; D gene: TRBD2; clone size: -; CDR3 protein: CASRAGLAGGDEQFF; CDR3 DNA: TGTGCCAGCAGGGCCGGACTAGCGGGGGGGGATGAGCAGTTCTTC
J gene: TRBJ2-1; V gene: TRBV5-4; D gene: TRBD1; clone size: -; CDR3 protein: CASDEGGAYNEQFF; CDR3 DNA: TGTGCCAGCGATGAAGGGGGCGCGTACAATGAGCAGTTCTTC
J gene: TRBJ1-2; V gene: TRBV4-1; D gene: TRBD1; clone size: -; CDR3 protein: CASSWAQGLNYGYTF; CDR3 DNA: TGCGCCAGCAGCTGGGCACAGGGGCTTAACTATGGCTACACCTTC
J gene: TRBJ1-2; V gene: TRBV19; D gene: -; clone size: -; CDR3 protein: CASSNQPYVTYGYTF; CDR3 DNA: TGTGCCAGTAGTAACCAGCCCTATGTCACTTATGGCTACACCTTC
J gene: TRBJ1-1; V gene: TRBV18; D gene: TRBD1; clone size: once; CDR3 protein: CASSFPGDRDLGTEAFF; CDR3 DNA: TGTGCCAGCTCATTCCCCGGGGACAGAGACTTGGGAACTGAAGCTTTCTTT
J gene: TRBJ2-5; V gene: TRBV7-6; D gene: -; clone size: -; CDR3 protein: CASSLISRSQETQYF; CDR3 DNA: TGTGCCAGCAGCTTAATCTCGCGTAGCCAAGAGACCCAGTACTTC
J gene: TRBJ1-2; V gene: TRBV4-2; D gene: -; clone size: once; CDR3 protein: CASSERTENYGYTF; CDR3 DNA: TGTGCCAGCAGCGAGAGGACAGAAAACTATGGCTACACCTTC
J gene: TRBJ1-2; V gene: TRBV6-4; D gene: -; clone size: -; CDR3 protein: CASSDQMGGYTF; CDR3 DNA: TGTGCCAGCAGTGACCAGATGGGGGGCTACACCTTC
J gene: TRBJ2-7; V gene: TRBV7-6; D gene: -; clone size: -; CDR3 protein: CASSFLSGLAGVAYEQYF; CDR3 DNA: TGTGCCAGCAGCTTCCTCTCCGGTCTGGCAGGTGTAGCCTACGAGCAGTACTTC
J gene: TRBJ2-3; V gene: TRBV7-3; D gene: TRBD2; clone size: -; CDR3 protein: CASSPLAVSTDTQYF; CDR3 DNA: TGTGCCAGCAGCCCGCTAGCGGTGAGCACAGATACGCAGTATTTT
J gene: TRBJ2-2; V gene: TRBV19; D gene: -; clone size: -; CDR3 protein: CASNGRDSATGELFF; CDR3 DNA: TGTGCCAGTAATGGGCGGGACTCCGCCACCGGGGAGCTGTTTTTT
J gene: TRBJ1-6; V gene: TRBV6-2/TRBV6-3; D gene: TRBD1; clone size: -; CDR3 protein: CASSSSLQGAYDSPLHF; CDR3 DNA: TGTGCCAGCAGTTCCTCCTTACAGGGGGCCTATGATTCACCCCTCCACTTT
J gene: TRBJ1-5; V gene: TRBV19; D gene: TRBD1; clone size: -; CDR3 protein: CASSGGGTGADSNQPQHF; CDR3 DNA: TGTGCCAGTAGTGGGGGCGGGACAGGGGCCGATAGCAATCAGCCCCAGCATTTT
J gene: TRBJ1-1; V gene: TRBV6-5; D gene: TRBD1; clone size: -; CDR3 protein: CASSYPGGTEAFF; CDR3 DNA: TGTGCCAGCAGTTACCCAGGGGGCACTGAAGCTTTCTTT
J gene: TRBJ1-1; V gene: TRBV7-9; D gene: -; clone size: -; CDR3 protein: CASSLGLGTLNTEAFF; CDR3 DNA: TGTGCCAGCAGCCTAGGTCTCGGGACTCTGAACACTGAAGCTTTCTTT
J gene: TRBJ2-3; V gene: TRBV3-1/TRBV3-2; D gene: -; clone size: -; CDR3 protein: CASSQARTMGTDTQYF; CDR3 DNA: TGTGCCAGCAGCCAAGCTAGAACAATGGGAACAGATACGCAGTATTTT
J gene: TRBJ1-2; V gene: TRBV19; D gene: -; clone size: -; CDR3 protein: CASSPQARDGYTF; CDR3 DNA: TGTGCCAGTAGTCCCCAGGCCCGTGATGGCTACACCTTC
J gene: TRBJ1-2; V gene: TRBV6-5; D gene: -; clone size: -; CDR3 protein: CASRDTGFRLVGYTF; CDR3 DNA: TGTGCCAGCAGGGACACAGGTTTCCGGTTGGTAGGCTACACCTTC
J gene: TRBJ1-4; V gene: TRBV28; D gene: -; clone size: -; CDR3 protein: CASSSPSGINEKLFF; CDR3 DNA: TGTGCCAGCAGTTCCCCGTCAGGGATCAATGAAAAACTGTTTTTT
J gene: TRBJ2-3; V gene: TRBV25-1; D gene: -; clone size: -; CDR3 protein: CASSSGNTQYF; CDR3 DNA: TGTGCCAGCAGCTCCGGTAATACGCAGTATTTT
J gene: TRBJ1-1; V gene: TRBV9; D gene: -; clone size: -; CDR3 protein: CASSVGSMNTEAFF; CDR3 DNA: TGTGCCAGCAGCGTAGGAAGTATGAACACTGAAGCTTTCTTT
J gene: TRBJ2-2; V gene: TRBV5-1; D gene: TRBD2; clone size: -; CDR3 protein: CASSSVAGNTGELFF; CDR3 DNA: TGCGCCAGCAGCTCGGTAGCGGGAAACACCGGGGAGCTGTTTTTT
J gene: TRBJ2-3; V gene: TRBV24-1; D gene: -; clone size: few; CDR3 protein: CATGDTGVGTDTQYF; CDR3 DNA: TGTGCCACCGGGGACACGGGAGTGGGCACAGATACGCAGTATTTT
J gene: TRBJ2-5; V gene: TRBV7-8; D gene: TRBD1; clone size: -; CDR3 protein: CASSRDSQETQYF; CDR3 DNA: TGTGCCAGCAGCAGGGACAGTCAAGAGACCCAGTACTTC
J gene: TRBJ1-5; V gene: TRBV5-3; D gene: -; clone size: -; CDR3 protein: CARSTLTTQHF; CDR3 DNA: TGTGCCAGAAGCACCTTGACAACCCAGCATTTT
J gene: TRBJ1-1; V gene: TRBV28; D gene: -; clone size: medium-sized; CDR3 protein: CASWAGASNTEAFF; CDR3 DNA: TGTGCCAGCTGGGCAGGGGCGAGTAACACTGAAGCTTTCTTT
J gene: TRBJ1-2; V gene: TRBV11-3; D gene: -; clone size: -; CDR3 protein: CASSWSEGQGGYTF; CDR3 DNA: TGTGCCAGCAGCTGGAGCGAGGGGCAAGGGGGCTACACCTTC
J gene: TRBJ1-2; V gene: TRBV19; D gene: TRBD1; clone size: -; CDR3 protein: CASSSYRGGDYGYTF; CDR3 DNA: TGTGCCAGTAGCTCTTACAGGGGAGGCGACTATGGCTACACCTTC
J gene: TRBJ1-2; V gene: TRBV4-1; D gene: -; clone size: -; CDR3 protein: CASSHYSGRMLGGYGYTF; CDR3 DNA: TGCGCCAGCAGCCACTACTCGGGACGTATGTTGGGTGGCTATGGCTACACCTTC
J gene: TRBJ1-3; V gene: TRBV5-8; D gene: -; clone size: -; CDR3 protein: CASSEDGYSGNTIYF; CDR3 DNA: TGTGCCAGCAGCGAGGACGGCTACTCTGGAAACACCATATATTTT
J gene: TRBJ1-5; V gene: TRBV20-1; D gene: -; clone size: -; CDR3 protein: CSASPGTVYSNQPQHF; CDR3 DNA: TGCAGTGCTAGTCCCGGGACGGTTTATAGCAATCAGCCCCAGCATTTT
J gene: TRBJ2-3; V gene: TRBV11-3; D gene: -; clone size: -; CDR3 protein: CASSLNPGDTQYF; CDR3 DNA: TGTGCCAGCAGCCTAAACCCGGGAGATACGCAGTATTTT
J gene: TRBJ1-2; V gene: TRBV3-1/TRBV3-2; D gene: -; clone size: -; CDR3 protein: CASSQDLHGYTF; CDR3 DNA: TGTGCCAGCAGCCAAGATCTCCATGGCTACACCTTC
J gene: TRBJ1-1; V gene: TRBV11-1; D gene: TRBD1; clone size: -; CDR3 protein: CASSPGGRGTEAFF; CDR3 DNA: TGTGCCAGCAGCCCAGGGGGCAGAGGGACTGAAGCTTTCTTT
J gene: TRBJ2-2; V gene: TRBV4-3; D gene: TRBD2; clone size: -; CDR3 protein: CASSQPGLALNTGELFF; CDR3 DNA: TGCGCCAGCAGCCAGCCAGGACTAGCGCTCAACACCGGGGAGCTGTTTTTT
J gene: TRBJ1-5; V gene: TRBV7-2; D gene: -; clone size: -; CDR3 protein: CASSLDNSQPQHF; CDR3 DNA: TGTGCCAGCAGCCTGGACAACAGTCAGCCCCAGCATTTT